A single T cell receptor beta chain is shown here with its context. Its antigen is unidentified. Germline CDR1 is SGHAT and CDR2 is FQNNGV. This CDR3 is 15 amino acids long. V lost 3 bases, J lost 3 bases, and 5 bases stayed unmatched. Clones were read by immunoSEQ multiplex PCR, and TCRdb kept only the in-frame ones, dropping some. The sample includes under 150,000 clones, around four fifths of them seen just once. These data originate in a study of cytomegalovirus exposure and HLA in healthy donors. General study points: In vitro experiments confirmed that a few CMV-associated chains were specific for CMV antigens. It was 164 TCR beta chains that were listed as cytomegalovirus-associated.

The source of this sequence is a woman under 40 in good health and CMV-seronegative. Sequenced: PBMCs. This chain links TRBV11-2 with TRBJ2-7, with 10 bases lining up with TRBD2. The DNA of the CDR3 is TGTGCCAGCAGCTTCCTAGCGGGGGCAAACTACGAGCAGTACTTC. This encodes CASSFLAGANYEQYF.